This is a list of T cell receptor beta chains from one sample in a study of blood T cell repertoires in COVID-19. Repertoires were generated with immunoSEQ multiplex PCR, while TCRdb's copy carries only in-frame clones and drops some. The table shows approximately 210,000 clones, with 65% to 90% occurring only once. The sample consisted of PBMCs or T cells enriched from blood (not recorded which). These receptors all stem from a woman in her fifties or sixties with acute COVID-19. The CDR3 runs from the conserved cysteine through the conserved F or W. A D gene is named only where the DNA matches it firmly. Expanded clones are given a class, and other clones once, few, many or no size at all.

few | TRBD1 | TRBJ1-1 | TRBV5-6 | CASMYRDRGEAFF | TGTGCCAGCATGTACCGGGACAGGGGTGAAGCTTTCTTT
NA | TRBD2 | TRBJ2-1 | TRBV18 | CASSPSGLAGYNEQFF | TGTGCCAGCTCACCTTCCGGACTAGCGGGATACAATGAGCAGTTCTTC
few | NA | TRBJ1-2 | TRBV28 | CASRAGENIYGYTF | TGTGCCAGCAGAGCAGGGGAGAATATCTATGGCTACACCTTC
NA | NA | TRBJ2-2 | TRBV28 | CAISTGPPNTGELFF | TGTGCCATAAGTACAGGACCCCCGAACACCGGGGAGCTGTTTTTT
few | TRBD1 | TRBJ1-3 | TRBV10-1 | CASRTGTEGNTIYF | TGCGCCAGCCGGACCGGGACAGAAGGAAACACCATATATTTT
NA | TRBD1 | TRBJ2-7 | TRBV7-2 | CASSRDRGGSYEQYF | TGTGCCAGCAGCCGTGACAGGGGGGGTTCCTACGAGCAGTACTTC
NA | NA | TRBJ1-2 | TRBV6-5 | CASSYDLQGFYGYTF | TGTGCCAGCAGTTACGACTTACAGGGTTTCTATGGCTACACCTTC
NA | NA | TRBJ2-2 | TRBV29-1 | CSVEGVERNTGELFF | TGCAGCGTTGAAGGCGTCGAGCGGAACACCGGGGAGCTGTTTTTT
few | NA | TRBJ2-7 | TRBV18 | CASSPGGYYEQYF | TGTGCCAGCTCACCAGGAGGGTACTACGAGCAGTACTTC
NA | TRBD1 | TRBJ2-2 | TRBV19 | CASSPGQGANTGELFF | TGTGCCAGTAGTCCGGGACAGGGGGCGAACACCGGGGAGCTGTTTTTT
NA | NA | TRBJ2-1 | TRBV7-9 | CASSPETDYNEQFF | TGTGCCAGCAGCCCAGAGACAGATTACAATGAGCAGTTCTTC
NA | NA | TRBJ2-3 | TRBV19 | CASSPWAPSTDTQYF | TGTGCCAGTAGCCCATGGGCACCTAGCACAGATACGCAGTATTTT
few | TRBD1 | TRBJ1-1 | TRBV6-1 | CASSRDSINTEAFF | TGTGCCAGCAGTCGGGACAGTATAAACACTGAAGCTTTCTTT
NA | TRBD1 | TRBJ1-1 | TRBV7-2 | CASRGGTGRNTEAFF | TGTGCCAGCAGGGGCGGGACAGGACGAAACACTGAAGCTTTCTTT
NA | TRBD1 | TRBJ1-2 | TRBV28 | CASSIIQGGYGYTF | TGTGCCAGCAGCATCATCCAGGGGGGCTATGGCTACACCTTC
NA | TRBD1 | TRBJ1-2 | TRBV19 | CASIQDRGGPNYGYTF | TGTGCCAGTATCCAGGACAGGGGTGGGCCGAACTATGGCTACACCTTC
NA | TRBD1 | TRBJ2-2 | TRBV18 | CASSPTGVNTGELFF | TGTGCCAGCTCGCCGACAGGGGTAAACACCGGGGAGCTGTTTTTT
NA | NA | TRBJ1-4 | TRBV7-8 | CASSLAGLNEKLFF | TGTGCCAGCAGCTTAGCGGGCCTAAATGAAAAACTGTTTTTT
NA | TRBD1 | TRBJ1-2 | TRBV10-3 | CAISESGTGGGGYTF | TGTGCCATCAGTGAGTCGGGGACAGGGGGCGGTGGCTACACCTTC
NA | NA | TRBJ2-7 | TRBV10-1 | CASSESTRVVFYEQYF | TGCGCCAGCAGTGAGTCGACCCGGGTGGTATTCTACGAGCAGTACTTC
NA | TRBD1 | TRBJ2-1 | TRBV10-3 | CAISVGQGIDEQFF | TGTGCCATCAGTGTTGGACAGGGTATCGATGAGCAGTTCTTC
NA | TRBD1 | TRBJ1-2 | TRBV9 | CASSPTKTGASNYGYTF | TGTGCCAGCAGCCCTACGAAGACAGGGGCGAGTAACTATGGCTACACCTTC
NA | NA | TRBJ2-1 | TRBV28 | CASSLLGLATYNEQFF | TGTGCCAGCAGTTTATTGGGGCTAGCGACCTACAATGAGCAGTTCTTC
NA | NA | TRBJ1-3 | TRBV11-3 | CASSHSGNTIYF | TGTGCCAGCAGCCATTCCGGAAACACCATATATTTT
NA | TRBD2 | TRBJ2-7 | TRBV11-2 | CASSSSGGRTYEQYF | TGTGCCAGCAGCTCGAGCGGGGGGCGGACCTACGAGCAGTACTTC
NA | TRBD1 | TRBJ2-1 | TRBV7-2 | CASGVQGVDEQFF | TGTGCCAGCGGCGTGCAGGGGGTAGATGAGCAGTTCTTC
once | TRBD2 | TRBJ2-7 | TRBV18 | CASSTGTSGNYEQYF | TGTGCCAGCTCGACTGGGACTAGCGGGAACTACGAGCAGTACTTC